The source of this T cell receptor beta chain is a study of T cells in Graves' hyperthyroidism and ophthalmopathy. Study in general: At initial diagnosis, before any treatment had begun, peripheral blood was obtained.

RNA transcripts provided the source from which TCR beta CDR3 regions were amplified. Primed by the HTBI set, a first-round RT-PCR was run on the TCR CDR3. TCRdb re-analysed the multiplex PCR reads in MiXCR, keeping a single row per CDR3 protein. This sample has approximately 640,000 distinct CDR3 sequences, with around 15% found just once. Isolation of PBMCs was performed on 9.5 to 10 ml fresh peripheral blood. Trimming stripped 0 bases from V and 12 bases from J, with 18 bases between. The CDR3 consists of 14 residues. Per the germline V gene, CDR1 is GTSNPN and CDR2 is SVGIG (reference sequence). General observations from the study: Separating ophthalmopathy from stable hyperthyroidism was achieved by a 13 V-J model. The model identified upcoming ophthalmopathy a median approximately six months ahead of onset.

This clonotype was observed at least ten times. What it recognizes is unknown. What was sequenced was blood. The clonotype was recovered from a woman aged 25-40 years with Graves' hyperthyroidism. The chain recombines TRBV30 with TRBJ2-1, with D tentatively TRBD1 or TRBD2 (6 bases each). The CDR3 loop is CAWSVLGGSGAQFF. The CDR3 DNA sequence: TGTGCCTGGAGTGTACTAGGAGGGTCGGGGGCGCAGTTCTTC.